The rows below give T cell receptor beta chains drawn from one sample of a study of blood T cell repertoires in COVID-19. TCRdb's copy holds only in-frame clones and misses some; the assay was immunoSEQ multiplex PCR. The table includes tens of thousands of clones, 82% detected once. Source material: peripheral blood. The source is an older man with COVID-19, enrolled during active disease. Each CDR3 is given with its conserved first and last residue. Fields, in order: J gene, V gene, CDR3 protein.

TRBJ2-3 | TRBV19 | CASSQTSGYTTDTQYF
TRBJ1-2 | TRBV5-1 | CASSGAGNYGYTF
TRBJ1-2 | TRBV28 | CASSSLGQGAPGYTF
TRBJ1-2 | TRBV5-5 | CASSLSTSQNYGYTF
TRBJ2-1 | TRBV3-1/TRBV3-2 | CASSQNRGDEQFF
TRBJ1-1 | TRBV5-5 | CASSLGGTFTEAFF
TRBJ1-3 | TRBV6-2/TRBV6-3 | CASSYRSGSSGNTIYF
TRBJ2-1 | TRBV5-4 | CASSPLKREKMNEQFF
TRBJ2-1 | TRBV15 | CATSRDAGGPEQFF
TRBJ2-2 | TRBV20-1 | CSAYRTGELFF
TRBJ1-1 | TRBV7-3 | CASSLGGVTEAFF
TRBJ2-1 | TRBV27 | CASTPSGGGLAGNEQFF
TRBJ2-3 | TRBV5-1 | CASSLGGLAGGRPDTQYF
TRBJ1-5 | TRBV5-6 | CASSPTGAQPQHF
TRBJ1-4 | TRBV5-1 | CASSSGTGEKLFF
TRBJ2-3 | TRBV6-5 | CAGLAGGADTQYF